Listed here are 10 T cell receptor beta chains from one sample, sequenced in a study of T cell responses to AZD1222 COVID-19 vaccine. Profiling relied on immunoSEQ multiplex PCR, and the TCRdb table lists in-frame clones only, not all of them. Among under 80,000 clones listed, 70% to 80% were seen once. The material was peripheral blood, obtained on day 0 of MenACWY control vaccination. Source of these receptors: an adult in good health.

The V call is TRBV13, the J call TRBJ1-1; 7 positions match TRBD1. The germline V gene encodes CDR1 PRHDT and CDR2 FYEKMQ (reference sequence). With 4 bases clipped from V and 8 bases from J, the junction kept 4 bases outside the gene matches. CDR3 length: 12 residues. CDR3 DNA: TGTGCCAGCAGCTCCCGGGACAGAGAAGCTTTCTTT. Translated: CASSSRDREAFF.

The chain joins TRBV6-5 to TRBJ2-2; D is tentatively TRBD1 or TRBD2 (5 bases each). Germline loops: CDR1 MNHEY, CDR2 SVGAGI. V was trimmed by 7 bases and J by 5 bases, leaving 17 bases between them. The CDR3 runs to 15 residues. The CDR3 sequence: CASTTGQRSTGELFF. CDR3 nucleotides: TGTGCCAGCACTACGGGGCAGAGAAGTACCGGGGAGCTGTTTTTT.

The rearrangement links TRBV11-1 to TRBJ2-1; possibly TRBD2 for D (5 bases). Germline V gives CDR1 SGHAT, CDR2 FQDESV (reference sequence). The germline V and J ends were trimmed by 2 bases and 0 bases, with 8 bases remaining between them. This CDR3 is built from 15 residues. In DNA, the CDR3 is TGTGCCAGCAGCTTAATAGGGAGCTCCTACAATGAGCAGTTCTTC. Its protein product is CASSLIGSSYNEQFF.

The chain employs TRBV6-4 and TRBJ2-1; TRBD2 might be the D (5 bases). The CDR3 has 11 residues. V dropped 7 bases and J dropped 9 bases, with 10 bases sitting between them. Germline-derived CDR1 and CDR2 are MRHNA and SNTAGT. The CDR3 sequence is CASTGIREQFF. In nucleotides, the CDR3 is TGTGCCAGCACGGGAATACGTGAGCAGTTCTTC.

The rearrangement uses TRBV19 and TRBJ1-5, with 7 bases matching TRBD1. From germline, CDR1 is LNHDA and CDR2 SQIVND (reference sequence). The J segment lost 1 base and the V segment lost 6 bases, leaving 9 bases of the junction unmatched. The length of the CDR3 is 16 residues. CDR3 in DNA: TGTGCCAGTAGCGATACAGGGGCTCGGAGCAATCAGCCCCAGCATTTT. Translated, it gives CASSDTGARSNQPQHF.

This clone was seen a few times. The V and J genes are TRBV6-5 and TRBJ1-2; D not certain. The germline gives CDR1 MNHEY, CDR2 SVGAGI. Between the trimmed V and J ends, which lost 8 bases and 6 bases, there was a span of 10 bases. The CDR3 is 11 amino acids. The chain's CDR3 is CASGVRNGYTF. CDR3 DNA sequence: TGTGCCAGCGGGGTCAGGAATGGCTACACCTTC.

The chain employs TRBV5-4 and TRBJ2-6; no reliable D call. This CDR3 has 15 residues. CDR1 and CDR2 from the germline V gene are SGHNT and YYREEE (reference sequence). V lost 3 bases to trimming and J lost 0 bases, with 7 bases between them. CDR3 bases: TGTGCCAGCAGCTCTACCTTCTCTGGGGCCAACGTCCTGACTTTC. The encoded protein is CASSSTFSGANVLTF. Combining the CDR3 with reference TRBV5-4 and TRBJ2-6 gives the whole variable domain ETGVTQSPTHLIKTRGQQVTLRCSSQSGHNTVSWYQQALGQGPQFIFQYYREEENGRGNFPPRFSGLQFPNYSSELNVNALELDDSALYLCASSSTFSGANVLTFGAGSRLTVL.

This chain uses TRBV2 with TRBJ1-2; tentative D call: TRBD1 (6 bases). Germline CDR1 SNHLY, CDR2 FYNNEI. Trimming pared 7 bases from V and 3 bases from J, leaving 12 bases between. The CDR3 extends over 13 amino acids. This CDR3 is CASTQGRDYGYTF. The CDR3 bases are TGTGCCAGCACTCAGGGGCGGGACTATGGCTACACCTTC.

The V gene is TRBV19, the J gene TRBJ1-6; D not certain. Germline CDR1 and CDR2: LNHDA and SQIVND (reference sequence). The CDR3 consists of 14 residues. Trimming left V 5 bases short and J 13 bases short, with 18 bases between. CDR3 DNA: TGTGCCAGTAGTCCCCGGACTGAGAGCACGCCCCTCCACTTT. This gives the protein CASSPRTESTPLHF.

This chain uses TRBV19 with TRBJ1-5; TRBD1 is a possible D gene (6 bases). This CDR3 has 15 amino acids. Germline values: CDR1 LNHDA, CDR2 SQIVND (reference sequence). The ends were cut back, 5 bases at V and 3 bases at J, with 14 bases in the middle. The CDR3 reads CASSVTGQLNQPQHF. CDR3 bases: TGTGCCAGTAGTGTTACAGGGCAGCTCAATCAGCCCCAGCATTTT.